This T cell receptor beta chain was retrieved from a study of T-cell memory formation after mild COVID-19. This clonotype occurred a few times. Antigen: not known. 5'RACE primed from the constant segment yielded TCR alpha and TCR beta cDNA libraries bearing sample barcodes and UMIs. TCRdb called the 5' RACE reads again in MiXCR, with one record for every CDR3 protein. The profile covers roughly 250,000 distinct CDR3 sequences, with about 15% appearing a single time and approximately 3.4% taken by the ten largest. Whole-study results and caveats: The study found balanced CD4/CD8 in clones contracting day 15 to 85 and a CD4+ lean in later expanders.

The CDR3 runs 14 residues. Germline values: CDR1 SGHVS, CDR2 FNYEAQ. V shed 1 base and J shed 4 bases, with 8 bases lying between them. The chain couples TRBV7-6 to TRBJ1-3; D is unclear. The sequenced sample consisted of PBMCs or a T cell subset sorted from them (not recorded which). This sequence originates from a man aged 18 to 35 who had mild COVID-19 (a few samples of this study predate the infection). Cell type and time point are not known. CDR3 residues: CASSLGLIGNTIYF. The CDR3 DNA reads as TGTGCCAGCAGCTTAGGTCTGATAGGAAACACCATATATTTT.